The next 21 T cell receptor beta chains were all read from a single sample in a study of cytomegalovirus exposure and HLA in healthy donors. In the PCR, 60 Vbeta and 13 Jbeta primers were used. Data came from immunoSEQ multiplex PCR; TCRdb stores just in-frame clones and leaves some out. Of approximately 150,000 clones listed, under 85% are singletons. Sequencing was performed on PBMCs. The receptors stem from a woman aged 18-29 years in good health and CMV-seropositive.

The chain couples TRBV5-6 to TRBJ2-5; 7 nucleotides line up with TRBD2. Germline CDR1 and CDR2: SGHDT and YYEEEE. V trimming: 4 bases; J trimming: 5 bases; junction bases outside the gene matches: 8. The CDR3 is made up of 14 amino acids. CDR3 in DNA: TGTGCCAGCAGCCTAGACTGGGGAGGGGAGACCCAGTACTTC. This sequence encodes CASSLDWGGETQYF.

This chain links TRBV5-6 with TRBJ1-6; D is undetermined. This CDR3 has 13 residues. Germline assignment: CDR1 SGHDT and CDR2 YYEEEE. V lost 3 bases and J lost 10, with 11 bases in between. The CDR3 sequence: CASSSRARSPLHF. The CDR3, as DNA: TGTGCCAGCAGCTCGCGGGCAAGGTCACCCCTCCACTTT.

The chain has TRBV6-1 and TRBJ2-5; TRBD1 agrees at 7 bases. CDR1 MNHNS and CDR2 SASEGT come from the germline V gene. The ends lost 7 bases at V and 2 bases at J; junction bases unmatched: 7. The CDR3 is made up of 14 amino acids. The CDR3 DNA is TGTGCCAGCAAAAGGGGACAGAGACAAGAGACCCAGTACTTC. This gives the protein CASKRGQRQETQYF.

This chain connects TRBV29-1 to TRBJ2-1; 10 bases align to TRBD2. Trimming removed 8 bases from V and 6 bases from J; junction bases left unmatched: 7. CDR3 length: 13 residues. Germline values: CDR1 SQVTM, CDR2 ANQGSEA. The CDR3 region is CSILAGGFNEQFF. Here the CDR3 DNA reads TGCAGCATATTAGCGGGGGGATTCAATGAGCAGTTCTTC.

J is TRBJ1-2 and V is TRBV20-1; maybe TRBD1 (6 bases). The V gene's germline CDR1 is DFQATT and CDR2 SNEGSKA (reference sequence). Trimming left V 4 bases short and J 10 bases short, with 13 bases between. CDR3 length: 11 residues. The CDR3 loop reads CSATPGGVYTF. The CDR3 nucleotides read TGCAGTGCTACCCCGGGGGGCGTCTACACCTTC.

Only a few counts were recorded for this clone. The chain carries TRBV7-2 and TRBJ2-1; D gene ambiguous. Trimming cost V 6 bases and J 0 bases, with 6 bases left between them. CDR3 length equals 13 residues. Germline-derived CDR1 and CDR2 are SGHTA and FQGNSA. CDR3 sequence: CASSPSSYNEQFF. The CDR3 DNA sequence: TGTGCCAGCAGTCCGAGCTCCTACAATGAGCAGTTCTTC. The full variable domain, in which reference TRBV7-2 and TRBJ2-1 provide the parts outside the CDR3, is GAGVSQSPSNKVTEKGKDVELRCDPISGHTALYWYRQSLGQGLEFLIYFQGNSAPDKSGLPSDRFSAERTGGSVSTLTIQRTQQEDSAVYLCASSPSSYNEQFFGPGTRLTVL.

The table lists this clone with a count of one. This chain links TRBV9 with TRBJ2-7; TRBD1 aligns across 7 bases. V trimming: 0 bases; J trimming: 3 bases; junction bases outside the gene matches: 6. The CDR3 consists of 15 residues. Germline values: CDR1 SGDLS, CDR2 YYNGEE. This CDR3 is CASSVGRQGIYEQYF. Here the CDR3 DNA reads TGTGCCAGCAGCGTAGGCAGACAGGGAATCTACGAGCAGTACTTC.

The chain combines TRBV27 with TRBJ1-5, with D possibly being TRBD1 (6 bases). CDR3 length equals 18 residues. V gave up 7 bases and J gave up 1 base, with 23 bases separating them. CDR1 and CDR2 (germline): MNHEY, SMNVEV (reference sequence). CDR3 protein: CASKPIALSQGSNQPQHF. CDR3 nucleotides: TGTGCCAGCAAACCTATTGCGTTATCACAGGGCAGCAATCAGCCCCAGCATTTT.

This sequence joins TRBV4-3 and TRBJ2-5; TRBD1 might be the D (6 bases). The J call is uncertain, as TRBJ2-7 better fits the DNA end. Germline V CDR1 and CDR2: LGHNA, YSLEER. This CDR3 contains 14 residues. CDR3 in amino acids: CASSQSGTTYEQYF. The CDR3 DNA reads TGCGCCAGCAGCCAATCCGGGACAACCTACGAGCAGTACTTC.

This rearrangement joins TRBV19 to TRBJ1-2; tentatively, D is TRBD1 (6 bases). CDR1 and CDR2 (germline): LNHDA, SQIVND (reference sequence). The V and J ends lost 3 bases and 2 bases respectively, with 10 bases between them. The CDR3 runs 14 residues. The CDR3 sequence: CASSMRGANYGYTF. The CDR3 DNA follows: TGTGCCAGTAGTATGCGGGGGGCAAACTATGGCTACACCTTC.

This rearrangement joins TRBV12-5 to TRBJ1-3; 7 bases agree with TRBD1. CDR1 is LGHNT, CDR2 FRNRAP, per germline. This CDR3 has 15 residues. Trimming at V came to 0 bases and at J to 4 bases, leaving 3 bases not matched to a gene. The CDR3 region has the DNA TGTGCTAGTGGTTTGGTGACAGGGTACGGAAACACCATATATTTT. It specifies CASGLVTGYGNTIYF.

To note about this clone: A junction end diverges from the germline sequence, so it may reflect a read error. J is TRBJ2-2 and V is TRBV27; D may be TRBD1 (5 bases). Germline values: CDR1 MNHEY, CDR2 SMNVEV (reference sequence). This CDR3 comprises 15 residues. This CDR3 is CVSKGPGRDTGELFF. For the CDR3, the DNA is TGTGTCAGCAAGGGGCCAGGAAGGGACACCGGGGAGCTGTTTTTT.

CDR3 bases: TGTGCCAGCAGTCGGGAGGCACAAAGCGGAGCTTTCTTT. Protein sequence: CASSREAQSGAFF. The chain employs TRBV6-6 and TRBJ1-1; D not resolved. Germline V gene lookup returns CDR1 MNHNY and CDR2 SVGAGI (reference sequence). The CDR3 consists of 13 residues. Deletions cut 5 bases from V and 10 bases from J, with 17 bases between.

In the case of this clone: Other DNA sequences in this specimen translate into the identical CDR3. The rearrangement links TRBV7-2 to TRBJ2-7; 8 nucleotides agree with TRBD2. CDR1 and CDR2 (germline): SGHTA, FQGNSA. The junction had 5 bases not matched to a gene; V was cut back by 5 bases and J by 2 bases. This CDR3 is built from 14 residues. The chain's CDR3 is CASSVPGGAYEQYF. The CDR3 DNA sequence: TGTGCCAGCAGCGTACCCGGGGGGGCCTACGAGCAGTACTTC.

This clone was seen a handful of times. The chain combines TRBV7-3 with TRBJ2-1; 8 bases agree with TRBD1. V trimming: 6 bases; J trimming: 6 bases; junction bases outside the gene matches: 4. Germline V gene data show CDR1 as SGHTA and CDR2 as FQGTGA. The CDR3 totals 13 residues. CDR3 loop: CASSTGGVNEQFF. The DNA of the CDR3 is TGTGCCAGCAGTACAGGGGGTGTCAATGAGCAGTTCTTC.

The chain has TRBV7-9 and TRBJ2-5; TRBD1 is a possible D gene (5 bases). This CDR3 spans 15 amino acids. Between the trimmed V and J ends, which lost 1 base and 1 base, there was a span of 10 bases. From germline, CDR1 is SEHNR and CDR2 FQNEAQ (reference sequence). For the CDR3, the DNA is TGTGCCAGCAGCTTAGTCCCGCAGGGCCAAGAGACCCAGTACTTC. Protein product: CASSLVPQGQETQYF.

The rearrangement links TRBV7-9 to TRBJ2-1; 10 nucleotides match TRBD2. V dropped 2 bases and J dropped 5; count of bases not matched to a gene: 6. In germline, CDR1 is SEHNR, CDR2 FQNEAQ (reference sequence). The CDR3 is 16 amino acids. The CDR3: CASSLRLAGVNNEQFF. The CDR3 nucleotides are TGTGCCAGCAGCTTAAGGCTAGCGGGGGTAAACAATGAGCAGTTCTTC.

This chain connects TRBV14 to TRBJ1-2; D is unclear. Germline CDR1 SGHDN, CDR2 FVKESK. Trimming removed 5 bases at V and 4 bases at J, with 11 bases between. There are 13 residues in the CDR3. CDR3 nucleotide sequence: TGTGCCAGCAGCTCCGGCCAGGTCTATGGCTACACCTTC. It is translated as CASSSGQVYGYTF.

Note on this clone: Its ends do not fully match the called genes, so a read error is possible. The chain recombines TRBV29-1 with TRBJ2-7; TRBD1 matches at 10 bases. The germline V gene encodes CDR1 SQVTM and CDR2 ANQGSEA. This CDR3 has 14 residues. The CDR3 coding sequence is TGCAGCGTCGAAGGAGGGGACAGGGGCTACGAGCAGTACTTC. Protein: CSVEGGDRGYEQYF.

This CDR3 is CASSQSTGYQETQYF. As DNA, the CDR3 is TGCGCCAGCAGCCAATCCACAGGCTACCAAGAGACCCAGTACTTC. The V and J genes are TRBV4-3 and TRBJ2-5, with D perhaps TRBD1 (5 bases). With 2 bases removed from V and 0 bases from J, the gap between germline ends came to 10 bases. Germline V gives CDR1 LGHNA, CDR2 YSLEER. The CDR3 consists of 15 residues.

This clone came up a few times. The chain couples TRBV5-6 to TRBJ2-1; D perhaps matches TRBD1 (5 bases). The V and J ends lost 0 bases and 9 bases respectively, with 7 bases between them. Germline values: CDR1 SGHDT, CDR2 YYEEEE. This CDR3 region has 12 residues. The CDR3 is CASSLGGGEQFF. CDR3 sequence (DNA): TGTGCCAGCAGCTTGGGGGGCGGTGAGCAGTTCTTC. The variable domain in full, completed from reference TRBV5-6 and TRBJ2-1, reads DAGVTQSPTHLIKTRGQQVTLRCSPKSGHDTVSWYQQALGQGPQFIFQYYEEEERQRGNFPDRFSGHQFPNYSSELNVNALLLGDSALYLCASSLGGGEQFFGPGTRLTVL.